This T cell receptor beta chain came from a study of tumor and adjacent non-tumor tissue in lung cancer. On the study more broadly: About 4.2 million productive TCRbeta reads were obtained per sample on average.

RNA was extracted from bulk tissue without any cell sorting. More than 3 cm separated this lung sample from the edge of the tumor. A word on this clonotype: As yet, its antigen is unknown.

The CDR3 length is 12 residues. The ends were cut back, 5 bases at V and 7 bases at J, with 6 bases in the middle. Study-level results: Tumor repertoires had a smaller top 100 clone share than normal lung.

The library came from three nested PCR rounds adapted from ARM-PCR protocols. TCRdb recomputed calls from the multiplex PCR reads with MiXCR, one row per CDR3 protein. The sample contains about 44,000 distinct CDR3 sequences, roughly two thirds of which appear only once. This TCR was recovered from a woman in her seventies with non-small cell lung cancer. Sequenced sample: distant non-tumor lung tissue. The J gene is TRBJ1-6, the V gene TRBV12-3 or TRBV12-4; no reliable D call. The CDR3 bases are TGTGCCAGCAGTCGACCCAATTCACCCCTCCACTTT. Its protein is CASSRPNSPLHF.